This TCR beta chain was profiled in a study of T-cell memory formation after mild COVID-19. There are many counts of this clonotype. CDR1 SGHNT and CDR2 YYREEE come from the germline V gene (reference sequence). This CDR3 is built from 16 residues. V dropped 4 bases and J dropped 3 bases, with 16 bases sitting between them. Amplification by 5'RACE using constant-segment primers produced TCR alpha and TCR beta cDNA libraries that carried sample barcodes and UMIs. TCRdb re-called the 5' RACE reads with MiXCR, one entry per CDR3 protein. The sample yields about 470,000 distinct CDR3 sequences, about 23% seen once.

The receptor was derived from an adult woman who had mild COVID-19 (a few samples of this study predate the infection). Cell type and time point are not known. Source material: PBMCs or a T cell subset sorted from them (not recorded which). This chain uses TRBV5-4 with TRBJ2-2; possible D gene TRBD1, 5 bases. The CDR3 coding sequence is TGTGCCAGCAGCCCCTACACCGCCAGGGACACCGGGGAGCTGTTTTTT. Amino acid sequence: CASSPYTARDTGELFF.